These 3 T cell receptor beta chains were all obtained from the same sample, sequenced in a study of CD8+ T cells in alopecia areata. The sample's treatment: oral pan-JAK inhibitor, 5-10 mg twice daily. As the sequencing template, cDNA was produced by extracting RNA and reverse transcribing it. Repertoires were generated with immunoSEQ multiplex PCR, while TCRdb's copy carries only in-frame clones and drops some. The sample yields some 200,000 clones, 45% to 65% seen once. This material consisted of CD4+ T cells sorted from blood, taken at week 4, from a patient treated with tofacitinib. These receptors were collected from a human donor with alopecia areata.

The chain recombines TRBV27 with TRBJ2-7, with 7 bases that match TRBD1. Germline V gene lookup returns CDR1 MNHEY and CDR2 SMNVEV (reference sequence). CDR3 length equals 15 residues. Trimming at V came to 6 bases and at J to 1 base, leaving 9 bases not matched to a gene. The CDR3 reads CASRLQGMESYEQYF. Here the CDR3 DNA reads TGTGCCAGCAGGCTACAGGGGATGGAGTCCTACGAGCAGTACTTC.

The J gene is TRBJ2-1, the V gene TRBV7-2; D unresolved. CDR1 is SGHTA and CDR2 is FQGNSA in the germline V gene. This CDR3 has 12 amino acids. V gave up 2 bases and J gave up 8 bases, with 7 bases separating them. This CDR3 reads CASSLSRHEQFF. The CDR3 nucleotides read TGTGCCAGCAGCTTAAGTCGTCATGAGCAGTTCTTC.

This clone has a handful of counts. The chain uses TRBV5-1 and TRBJ1-2; TRBD1 might be the D (5 bases). V gave up 3 bases and J gave up 5 bases, with 17 bases separating them. This CDR3 region has 15 residues. Germline assignment: CDR1 SGHRS and CDR2 YFSETQ. The CDR3 DNA follows: TGCGCCAGCAGCTCTATTCTCCAGGGTGCATATGGCTACACCTTC. Its translation: CASSSILQGAYGYTF.